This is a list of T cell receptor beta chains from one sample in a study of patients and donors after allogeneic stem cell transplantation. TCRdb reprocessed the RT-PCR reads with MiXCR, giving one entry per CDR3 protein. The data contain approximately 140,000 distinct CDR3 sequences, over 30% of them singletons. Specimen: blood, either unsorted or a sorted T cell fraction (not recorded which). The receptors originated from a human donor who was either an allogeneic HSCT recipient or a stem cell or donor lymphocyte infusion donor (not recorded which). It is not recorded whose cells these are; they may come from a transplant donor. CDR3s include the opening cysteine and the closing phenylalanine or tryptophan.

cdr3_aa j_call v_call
CASSFGGNGSPLHF TRBJ1-6 TRBV5-5
CASSRDGSGGYTF TRBJ1-2 TRBV5-1
CATSEPPWYNEQFF TRBJ2-1 TRBV24-1
CATSRSGLSNQPQHF TRBJ1-5 TRBV15
CATSDSRTGSDTQYF TRBJ2-3 TRBV24-1
CSAPSRDRAYNEQFF TRBJ2-1 TRBV20-1
CAISDTRRAYNEQFF TRBJ2-1 TRBV10-3
CASSLGSETEAFF TRBJ1-1 TRBV5-5
CASSEATAIPRGGEQFF TRBJ2-1 TRBV6-1
CASHLTGLVYEQYF TRBJ2-7 TRBV28
CASSLAWGENTEAFF TRBJ1-1 TRBV12-3/TRBV12-4
CASSQGQGALTGELFF TRBJ2-2 TRBV4-2
CASSKWTFRGPRNTEAFF TRBJ1-1 TRBV7-8
CASSLLTGREQFF TRBJ2-1 TRBV7-9
CSVGGDLGKAFF TRBJ1-1 TRBV29-1
CASSFIQGSRKALHF TRBJ1-6 TRBV6-2/TRBV6-3
CASSLGRPDNYGYNF TRBJ1-2 TRBV7-6
CASIQDQPQHF TRBJ1-5 TRBV6-1
CSAGDRAGTEAFF TRBJ1-1 TRBV20-1
CASSLRRGSTGNTIYF TRBJ1-3 TRBV11-2
CASSLGQGDYSNQPQHF TRBJ1-5 TRBV12-3/TRBV12-4
CSARDNKMIPGKLFF TRBJ1-4 TRBV20-1
CASSAPLAGQRNEQFF TRBJ2-1 TRBV9
CSVGGFNEKLFF TRBJ1-4 TRBV29-1
CASGRQGSETQYF TRBJ2-5 TRBV6-5
CASSPTRWGAGTEAFF TRBJ1-1 TRBV12-3/TRBV12-4
CASSLDLAEHNIETQYF TRBJ2-5 TRBV5-1
CASSVAASDTQYF TRBJ2-3 TRBV9
CASGLLSQHF TRBJ1-5 TRBV2
CASSIYSYEQYF TRBJ2-7 TRBV5-6
CASSLATLSYFGYTF TRBJ1-2 TRBV5-1